A single sample gave rise to the 18 T cell receptor beta chains below, sequenced in a study of Ad26.COV2.S vaccination and SARS-CoV-2 variants (dated by TCRdb to the early 2020s). Sample treatment or condition, as interpreted from the label and publication: over 15 received Ad26.COV2.S at low or high dose, single or two shots; five or six received placebo; per-sample allocation not given. For vaccine and placebo recipients, the sequenced repertoires came from samples collected on day 63 after the first injection. Libraries were built with the immunoSEQ multiplex PCR assay. In TCRdb, the immuneACCESS table is reduced to in-frame sequences with V and J assigned. These tables do not hold every clone; where another copy was compared, an unresolved V gene accounts for under half, and the others remain unexplained. The sample records some 480,000 clones, roughly nine tenths of which are singletons. The ten largest account for 9.5% to 15% of the sample.

Specimen: peripheral blood, collected in a trial of Ad26.COV2.S vaccine versus placebo. All receptors derive from a person aged 18-65 years who received the Ad26.COV2.S COVID-19 vaccine or a placebo.

The rearrangement joins TRBV19 to TRBJ1-3; 7 bases agree with TRBD1. The germline CDR1 and CDR2 sequences are LNHDA and SQIVND (reference sequence). J lost 0 bases, V lost 7 bases, and 24 bases had no gene match. This CDR3 has 21 residues. The CDR3 here is CASTTPGVEGAQGSSGNTIYF. In DNA form, the CDR3 reads TGTGCCAGTACCACCCCAGGGGTGGAGGGGGCCCAGGGATCCTCTGGAAACACCATATATTTT.

This chain links TRBV9 with TRBJ2-2; D is tentatively TRBD1 or TRBD2 (6 bases each). This CDR3 contains 15 residues. Germline values: CDR1 SGDLS, CDR2 YYNGEE. V was pared by 0 bases and J by 4 bases, with 10 bases between. The CDR3 is CASSVEGGFTGELFF. The CDR3 DNA reads TGTGCCAGCAGCGTAGAAGGGGGGTTCACCGGGGAGCTGTTTTTT.

The CDR3 is CASSNRQGNTEAFF. The CDR3 bases are TGTGCCAGTAGTAACCGACAGGGGAACACTGAAGCTTTCTTT. This rearrangement joins TRBV19 to TRBJ1-1; TRBD1 matches 7 bases. The CDR3 totals 14 residues. With 4 bases clipped from V and 1 base from J, the junction kept 3 bases outside the gene matches. Germline lookup yields CDR1 LNHDA and CDR2 SQIVND (reference sequence).

The chain uses TRBV3-1 (or the pseudogene TRBV3-2) and TRBJ2-3; 8 bases match TRBD1. The CDR3 consists of 16 residues. Trimming at V came to 0 bases and at J to 0 bases, leaving 2 bases not matched to a gene. Germline values: CDR1 LGHDT, CDR2 YNNKEL (reference sequence). The CDR3 protein is CASSQDRTGSTDTQYF. CDR3 coding DNA: TGTGCCAGCAGCCAAGATCGGACAGGGAGCACAGATACGCAGTATTTT.

This chain links TRBV19 with TRBJ1-4; D unclear. The CDR3 runs 14 residues. Trimming took off 4 bases at V and 7 bases at J, with 13 bases between the two ends. Germline V gives CDR1 LNHDA, CDR2 SQIVND (reference sequence). In DNA form, the CDR3 reads TGTGCCAGTAGTAAATGGGGTTTTCCTGAAAAACTGTTTTTT. This sequence encodes CASSKWGFPEKLFF.

The CDR3 DNA sequence: TGTGCCAGCAGCTTAGGCTGGCGGGGAGGGTATGAGCAGTTCTTC. Its protein is CASSLGWRGGYEQFF. The chain combines TRBV7-9 with TRBJ2-1, with 7 bases that match TRBD2. The CDR3 totals 15 residues. V trimming: 1 base; J trimming: 8 bases; junction bases outside the gene matches: 8. The germline gives CDR1 SEHNR, CDR2 FQNEAQ (reference sequence).

V gene TRBV20-1 combines with J gene TRBJ2-7, with a tentative D call TRBD1 (5 bases). V lost 3 bases and J 3 bases, leaving 12 bases between the germline ends. The CDR3 extends over 13 amino acids. Per the germline V gene, CDR1 is DFQATT and CDR2 is SNEGSKA (reference sequence). The CDR3 nucleotides are TGCAGTGCTAGTGGACACCGCCACTACGAGCAGTACTTC. Translated, it gives CSASGHRHYEQYF.

This chain connects TRBV28 to TRBJ2-4; D possibly uses TRBD1 or TRBD2 (5 bases each). CDR3 length equals 13 residues. CDR1 MDHEN and CDR2 SYDVKM come from the germline V gene. Trimming took 6 bases from V and 7 from J, leaving 13 bases between them. The CDR3 DNA is TGTGCCAGCAGCTCGAACTGGGGGAACATTCAGTACTTC. Its translation is CASSSNWGNIQYF.

This clone was seen a few times. The chain recombines TRBV5-6 with TRBJ1-4; 7 positions agree with TRBD1. The germline V gene encodes CDR1 SGHDT and CDR2 YYEEEE. This CDR3 is 14 amino acids long. V trimming: 4 bases; J trimming: 4 bases; junction bases outside the gene matches: 4. This CDR3 is CASSLQGINEKLFF. The CDR3 nucleotides read TGTGCCAGCAGCCTACAGGGGATTAATGAAAAACTGTTTTTT.

The chain carries TRBV4-2 and TRBJ1-1; D is unclear. The CDR3 spans 11 residues. Germline V gene lookup returns CDR1 LGHNA and CDR2 YNFKEQ. Trimming left V 9 bases short and J 1 base short, with 6 bases between. CDR3 coding DNA: TGTGCCAGTACGGGGAACACTGAAGCTTTCTTT. Amino acids: CASTGNTEAFF.

This chain uses TRBV27 with TRBJ1-2; D possibly corresponds to TRBD1 (5 bases). The CDR3 has 16 residues. Germline assignment: CDR1 MNHEY and CDR2 SMNVEV (reference sequence). Trimming cost V 3 bases and J 8 bases, with 22 bases left between them. CDR3 region: CASSFGGGIRFGGYTF. CDR3 coding DNA: TGTGCCAGCAGTTTTGGGGGGGGAATCAGGTTTGGAGGCTACACCTTC.

This chain joins TRBV6-5 and TRBJ2-2; a weak D match, TRBD1 (6 bases). Trimming removed 9 bases at V and 3 bases at J, with 17 bases between. The CDR3 extends over 15 amino acids. Germline V gene data show CDR1 as MNHEY and CDR2 as SVGAGI. The CDR3, as DNA: TGTGCCAGAGGGACACCCAGTGGGGACACCGGGGAGCTGTTTTTT. Its translation: CARGTPSGDTGELFF.

The V call is TRBV7-9, the J call TRBJ2-5; 7 bases are shared with TRBD1. V dropped 3 bases and J dropped 0; count of bases not matched to a gene: 10. CDR3 length: 17 residues. Per the germline V gene, CDR1 is SEHNR and CDR2 is FQNEAQ (reference sequence). The CDR3 DNA sequence: TGTGCCAGCAGCTTCCCAGAGGGGGACAGAAACCAAGAGACCCAGTACTTC. Its protein product is CASSFPEGDRNQETQYF.

Regarding this clone: The junction departs from germline at one end; a sequencing error may be responsible. The chain is built from TRBV10-3 and TRBJ2-5; TRBD2 matches at 7 bases. The germline CDR1 and CDR2 sequences are ENHRY and SYGVKD. The CDR3 has 12 amino acids. The CDR3 sequence: CAIGGGWGPLDF. The CDR3 coding sequence is TGTGCCATCGGGGGGGGTTGGGGCCCCCTGGACTTC.

This clone was recorded once. The chain has TRBV3-1 (or the pseudogene TRBV3-2) and TRBJ1-4; a weak D match, TRBD1 (5 bases). Trimming stripped 1 base from V and 4 bases from J, with 10 bases between. The CDR3 spans 15 residues. Germline CDR1 LGHDT, CDR2 YNNKEL (reference sequence). DNA of the CDR3: TGTGCCAGCAGCCAAGGGGTGGGGGGTAATGAAAAACTGTTTTTT. Amino acid sequence: CASSQGVGGNEKLFF.

V gene TRBV3-1 (or the pseudogene TRBV3-2) combines with J gene TRBJ1-5, with D possibly matching TRBD1 (6 bases). The CDR3 totals 15 residues. V lost 2 bases and J lost 3, with 11 bases in between. Germline-derived CDR1 and CDR2 are LGHDT and YNNKEL (reference sequence). The CDR3, as DNA: TGTGCCAGCAGCCAAAACAGGGCCCTCAATCAGCCCCAGCATTTT. It is translated as CASSQNRALNQPQHF.

Concerning this clone: Other DNA sequences of this sample code for an identical CDR3. J is TRBJ2-1 and V is TRBV7-3; TRBD2 matches 11 bases. The V gene's germline CDR1 is SGHTA and CDR2 FQGTGA. Trimming removed 5 bases from V and 5 bases from J; junction bases left unmatched: 5. The CDR3 spans 15 residues. CDR3 sequence (DNA): TGTGCCAGCAGCCCCGGACTAGCGGGTAACAATGAGCAGTTCTTC. Protein product: CASSPGLAGNNEQFF.

The genes are TRBV9 and TRBJ2-5; 8 positions agree with TRBD2. V shed 2 bases, J shed 5 bases, and the junction held 5 bases outside the gene matches. The CDR3 is 14 residues long. The germline CDR1 and CDR2 sequences are SGDLS and YYNGEE. CDR3 region: CASSVLSGSETQYF. CDR3 DNA sequence: TGTGCCAGCAGCGTTCTAAGCGGGAGTGAGACCCAGTACTTC.